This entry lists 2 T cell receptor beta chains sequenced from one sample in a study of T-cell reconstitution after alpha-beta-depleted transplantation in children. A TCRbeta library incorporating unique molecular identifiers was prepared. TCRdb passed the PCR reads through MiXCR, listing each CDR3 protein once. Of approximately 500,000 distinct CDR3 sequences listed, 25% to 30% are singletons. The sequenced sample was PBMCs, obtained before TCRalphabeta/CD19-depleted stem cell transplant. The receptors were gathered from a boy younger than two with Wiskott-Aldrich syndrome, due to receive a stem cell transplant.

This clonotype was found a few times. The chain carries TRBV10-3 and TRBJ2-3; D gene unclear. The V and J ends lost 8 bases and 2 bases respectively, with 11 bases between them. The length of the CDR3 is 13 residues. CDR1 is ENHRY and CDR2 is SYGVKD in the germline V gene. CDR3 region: CAIAATNTDTQYF. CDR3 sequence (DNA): TGTGCCATCGCTGCTACTAACACAGATACGCAGTATTTT.

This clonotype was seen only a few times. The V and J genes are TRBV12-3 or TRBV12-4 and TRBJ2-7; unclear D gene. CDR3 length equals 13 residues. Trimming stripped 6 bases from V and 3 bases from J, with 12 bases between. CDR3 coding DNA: TGTGCCAGCAGCTCAAGACTCCTCTACGAGCAGTACTTC. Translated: CASSSRLLYEQYF.